This T cell receptor (beta chain) was sequenced for a study of T-cell reconstitution after alpha-beta-depleted transplantation in children. Points from the study as a whole: Fresh T-cell production supplied most of the T-cell counts and diversity seen one year after transplant. Diversity of TCRbeta at day 60 was high in some patients, arising from surviving recipient T cells and thymic progenitors. Expanded graft clones, several hundred of them, were reportedly the source of alpha-beta T cells about two months after transplant.

The library targeted TCRbeta and was prepared with unique molecular identifiers. Each CDR3 protein is one row after TCRdb ran MiXCR on the PCR reads. The table has 450,000 to 550,000 distinct CDR3 sequences, more than 9.5% seen once. This clonotype was seen many times. What it binds is not known. Per germline, CDR1 LNHNV and CDR2 YYDKDF (reference sequence). CDR3 size: 14 residues. Trimming left V 0 bases short and J 5 bases short, with 10 bases between. The V call is TRBV15, the J call TRBJ2-5; no firm D call. This clonotype originated in a female patient aged 2-9 years who had a stem cell transplant for aplastic anemia, so the T cells may come from the graft donor. Source: PBMCs, mostly from graft donor cells, taken 180 days after TCRalphabeta/CD19-depleted stem cell transplant. The CDR3 DNA reads TGTGCCACCAGCAGAGATCGAGTATGGGAGACCCAGTACTTC. It specifies CATSRDRVWETQYF.